This record looks at one T cell receptor (beta chain) sequence and its context. The data originate from a study of blood T cell repertoires in COVID-19. Study in general: Whether acute or convalescent, the COVID-19 samples came from the United States, Italy and Spain. PBMCs, B-cell-depleted T cells, or T cells provided the cDNA or gDNA that made up the material.

The authors' processing: Amplifying reference gene primers gave estimates of nucleated cell counts. This table comes from immunoSEQ multiplex PCR, and its TCRdb copy is limited to in-frame clones, with some not included. D and trimming were read from the DNA, whereas the V and J calls and clone size are those reported in that table. Of around 250,000 clones listed, 80% to 85% are singletons. The sample taken for sequencing was peripheral blood. The sequence was obtained from a man aged 45 to 65 with active or convalescent COVID-19.

The CDR3 region has the DNA TGTGCCTGGAGTGTTCAGGGGCCTTATTCACCCCTCCACTTT. Translated, it gives CAWSVQGPYSPLHF. The chain combines TRBV30 with TRBJ1-6, with D possibly being TRBD1 (6 bases). V shed 0 bases and J shed 8 bases, with 11 bases lying between them. Germline CDR1 GTSNPN, CDR2 SVGIG (reference sequence). This CDR3 spans 14 amino acids.